Included here is one T cell receptor (beta chain) sequence, with context. The source of the sample is a study of monozygotic twins with inflammatory bowel disease. Whole-blood RNA isolation (total RNA) proceeded without T cell sorting. TCRdb processed the 5' RACE reads again and assigns one entry to each CDR3 protein, with no DNA. This table holds about 450,000 distinct CDR3 sequences. The source material was blood. The sequence was obtained from a human donor with ulcerative colitis or Crohn's disease, or a healthy co-twin of an affected twin (not recorded which).

The CDR3 is CASSLISGRPDNEQFF. This rearrangement joins TRBV12-3 or TRBV12-4 to TRBJ2-1; without DNA, the TCRdb call of TRBD2 cannot be checked. CDR3 size: 16 residues.